This TCR beta chain was documented in a study of blood T cell repertoires in COVID-19. Generated by immunoSEQ multiplex PCR, the TCRdb table keeps only in-frame clones and is missing some. The repertoire holds 150,000 to 200,000 clones, with around 82% as singletons. Germline trimming cut 0 bases from V and 0 bases from J; bases unmatched to any gene: 5. CDR1 and CDR2 from the germline V gene are LGHNA and YNFKEQ. The CDR3 covers 17 residues. This chain uses TRBV4-2 with TRBJ2-5; 9 bases agree with TRBD2. The clonotype originates from a man older than 75 with COVID-19, enrolled during active disease. Sequenced input: peripheral blood. The CDR3 coding sequence is TGTGCCAGCAGCCAAGATCCGCGGGGGGGCTACCAAGAGACCCAGTACTTC. This encodes CASSQDPRGGYQETQYF.